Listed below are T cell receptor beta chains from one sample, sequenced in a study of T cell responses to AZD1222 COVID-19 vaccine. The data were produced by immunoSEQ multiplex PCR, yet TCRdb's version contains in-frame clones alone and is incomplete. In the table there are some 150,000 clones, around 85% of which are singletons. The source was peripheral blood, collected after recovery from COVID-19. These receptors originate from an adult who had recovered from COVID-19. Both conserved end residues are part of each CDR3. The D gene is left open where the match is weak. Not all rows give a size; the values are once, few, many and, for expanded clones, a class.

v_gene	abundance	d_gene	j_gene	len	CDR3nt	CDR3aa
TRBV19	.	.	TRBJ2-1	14	TGTGCCAGTAGTAACGAGCCTAACAACAATGAGCAGTTCTTC	CASSNEPNNNEQFF
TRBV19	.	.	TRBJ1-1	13	TGTGCCAGTAGTTTGGGGTCCTTGACTGAAGCTTTCTTT	CASSLGSLTEAFF
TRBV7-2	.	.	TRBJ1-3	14	TGTGCCAGCAGCTTTGGTCAGGGTGGAAACACCATATATTTT	CASSFGQGGNTIYF
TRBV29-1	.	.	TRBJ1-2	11	TGCAGCGTTACGCAGGCGAATGGCCACACCTTC	CSVTQANGHTF
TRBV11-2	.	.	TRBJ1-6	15	TGTGCCAGCAGCCCCCGTGGCAGGGGAGATTCACCCCTCCACTTT	CASSPRGRGDSPLHF
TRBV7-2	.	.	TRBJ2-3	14	TGTGCCAGCAGCCCCAGACTTCAGGCAGATACGCAGTATTTT	CASSPRLQADTQYF
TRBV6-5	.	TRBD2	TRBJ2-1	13	TGTGCCAGCAGAACTAGCGGGGTCGGGGAGCAGTTCTTC	CASRTSGVGEQFF
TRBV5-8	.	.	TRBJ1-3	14	TGTGCCAGCAGCTTGGATGGGATCGGAAACACCATATATTTT	CASSLDGIGNTIYF
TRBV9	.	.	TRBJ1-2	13	TGTGCCAGCAGCGTAGGACAGCGCTATGGCTACACCTTC	CASSVGQRYGYTF
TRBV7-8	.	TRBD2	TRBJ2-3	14	TGTGCCAGCAGCTTAGCCAGGGAGGGAGATACGCAGTATTTT	CASSLAREGDTQYF
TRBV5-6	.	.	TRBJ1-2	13	TGTGCCAGCAGCTCCGGGACTGCCTATGGCTACACCTTC	CASSSGTAYGYTF
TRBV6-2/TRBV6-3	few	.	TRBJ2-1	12	TGTGCCAGCAGTTACTCGGGTCATGAGCAGTTCTTC	CASSYSGHEQFF
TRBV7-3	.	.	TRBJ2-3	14	TGTGCCAGCAGCTCAGACAGCAGCACAGATACGCAGTATTTT	CASSSDSSTDTQYF
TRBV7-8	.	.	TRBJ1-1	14	TGTGCCAGCAGCTTACGACAGCAGAACACTGAAGCTTTCTTT	CASSLRQQNTEAFF
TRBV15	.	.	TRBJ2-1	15	TGTGCCACCAGCACCACGGGGCAGTACTACAATGAGCAGTTCTTC	CATSTTGQYYNEQFF
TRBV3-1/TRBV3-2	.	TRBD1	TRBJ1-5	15	TGTGCCAGCAGCCGGACTGGACAGGGCAATCAGCCCCAGCATTTT	CASSRTGQGNQPQHF